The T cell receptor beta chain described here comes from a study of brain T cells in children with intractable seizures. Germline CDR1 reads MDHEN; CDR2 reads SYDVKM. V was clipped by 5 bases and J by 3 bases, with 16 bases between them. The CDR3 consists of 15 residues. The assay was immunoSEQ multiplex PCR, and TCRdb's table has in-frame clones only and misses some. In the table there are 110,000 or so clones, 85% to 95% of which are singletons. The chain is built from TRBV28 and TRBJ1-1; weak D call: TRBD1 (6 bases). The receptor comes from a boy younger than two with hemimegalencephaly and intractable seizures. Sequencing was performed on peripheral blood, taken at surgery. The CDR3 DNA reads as TGTGCCAGCAGTCCCCAGACAGGACCGTACACTGAAGCTTTCTTT. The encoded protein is CASSPQTGPYTEAFF.